The 17 T cell receptor beta chains presented below share a single source sample, sequenced in a study of CXCR3-negative and CXCR3-positive naive CD8 T cells. Whole-study results and caveats: CXCR3-negative naive cells had less hydrophobic TRB CDR3s than did CXCR3-positive naive cells.

No antigen has been identified for these receptors. It was by 5' RACE with UMI labels that the TRB cDNA libraries were prepared. Reanalyzing the 5' RACE reads, TCRdb keeps one entry per CDR3 protein, without DNA. The listing contains 150,000 or so distinct CDR3 sequences. The sequencing input was naive CXCR3+ CD8+ T cells from blood. Subset: CD45RO-CCR7+CD27+CD95- naive CD8+ T cells expressing CXCR3 (TNR3+). The source of these receptors is a human donor in good health. Some clones in this sample may be carry-over from other donors' samples.

J is TRBJ1-5 and V is TRBV6-4; the D call of TRBD1 rests on TCRdb alone, since no DNA is present to check it. Looked up from germline, CDR1 is MRHNA and CDR2 is SNTAGT. The CDR3 runs to 14 residues. The CDR3 sequence: CATRTGLSNQPQHF.

The CDR3 spells CASSISQGPYSGANVLTF. The rearrangement links TRBV19 to TRBJ2-6; TCRdb designates TRBD1, a call that cannot be tested without DNA. CDR1 and CDR2 from the germline V gene are LNHDA and SQIVND (reference sequence). This CDR3 contains 18 residues.

V usage is TRBV7-9 and J usage is TRBJ1-4; TCRdb proposes TRBD1, but this gene call is untestable without DNA. Germline V gene data show CDR1 as SEHNR and CDR2 as FQNEAQ (reference sequence). The CDR3 consists of 17 residues. Here the CDR3 reads CASGGTGWDLGNEKLFF.

This chain connects TRBV23-1 to TRBJ2-3. TRBV23-1 is designated an ORF whose function remains uncertain. This CDR3 has 17 residues. The CDR3 is CASSQSSLGASTDTQYF.

This chain links TRBV4-1 with TRBJ1-1; the D call of TRBD1 rests on TCRdb alone, since no DNA is present to check it. The CDR3 totals 16 residues. Per the germline V gene, CDR1 is MGHRA and CDR2 is YSYEKL. CDR3 sequence reads: CASSQERLWGDTEAFF.

The genes are TRBV7-9 and TRBJ2-7; checking the TCRdb D call of TRBD2 is not possible without DNA. The CDR3 totals 16 residues. The germline V gene encodes CDR1 SEHNR and CDR2 FQNEAQ (reference sequence). CDR3 residues: CASSTPVELAGAKQYF.

The chain carries TRBV21-1 and TRBJ2-7; TCRdb calls TRBD1, which cannot be checked without DNA. TRBV21-1 represents a pseudogene. The CDR3 consists of 15 residues. CDR3 loop: CASSKGQGANSEQYF.

The rearrangement links TRBV29-1 to TRBJ1-2. The V gene's germline CDR1 is SQVTM and CDR2 ANQGSEA. The CDR3 consists of 14 residues. This chain's CDR3 is CSVEIALAVDGYTF. Based on the CDR3 plus reference TRBV29-1 and TRBJ1-2, the full variable domain is SAVISQKPSRDICQRGTSLTIQCQVDSQVTMMFWYRQQPGQSLTLIATANQGSEATYESGFVIDKFPISRPNLTFSTLTVSNMSPEDSSIYLCSVEIALAVDGYTFGSGTRLTVV.

The chain combines TRBV7-9 with TRBJ2-1; TCRdb's assignment of TRBD2 cannot be checked, as there is no DNA. The CDR3 length is 18 residues. From germline, CDR1 is SEHNR and CDR2 FQNEAQ (reference sequence). The CDR3 spells CASSLEGGAGLTYNEQFF. Using reference TRBV7-9 and TRBJ2-1 for the parts outside the CDR3, the full variable domain is DTGVSQNPRHKITKRGQNVTFRCDPISEHNRLYWYRQTLGQGPEFLTYFQNEAQLEKSRLLSDRFSAERPKGSFSTLEIQRTEQGDSAMYLCASSLEGGAGLTYNEQFFGPGTRLTVL.

The J gene is TRBJ1-1, the V gene TRBV5-6; TCRdb picks TRBD1, but there is no DNA to check that call. The CDR3 has 16 residues. The germline V gene has CDR1 SGHDT and CDR2 YYEEEE. CDR3 amino acids: CASSWGAGLSNTEAFF.

This chain links TRBV28 with TRBJ2-7. Germline V gene lookup returns CDR1 MDHEN and CDR2 SYDVKM. The CDR3 is 14 amino acids. The CDR3 region is CASSFQLTTYEQYF.

The chain joins TRBV9 to TRBJ1-1. CDR1 is SGDLS and CDR2 is YYNGEE in the germline V gene. The CDR3 extends over 14 amino acids. The CDR3 loop reads CASSVQEGFTEAFF.

The rearrangement uses TRBV19 and TRBJ2-7; the TCRdb D gene call, TRBD2, has no DNA to confirm it. CDR3 size: 13 residues. The V gene's germline CDR1 is LNHDA and CDR2 SQIVND (reference sequence). Here the CDR3 reads CASSIARGYEQYF.

The chain employs TRBV12-3 or TRBV12-4 and TRBJ2-7. The CDR3 contains 14 residues. CDR3 region: CASSLGLPYYEQYF.

The J gene is TRBJ2-7, the V gene TRBV19. This CDR3 has 15 residues. Germline-derived CDR1 and CDR2 are LNHDA and SQIVND (reference sequence). The CDR3 reads CASSIGTHPSYEQYF.

The chain has TRBV7-9 and TRBJ2-1; TCRdb reports TRBD1, a call that lacks DNA to check it against. The CDR3 loop spans 13 amino acids. Germline lookup yields CDR1 SEHNR and CDR2 FQNEAQ (reference sequence). CDR3 sequence: CAARGGANNEQFF.

The rearrangement uses TRBV5-7 and TRBJ2-1; TCRdb's D call of TRBD2 is untestable without DNA. TRBV5-7 counts as an open reading frame of uncertain function. The CDR3 runs 15 residues. The chain's CDR3 is CASTVDSGYYNEQFF.